This TCR beta chain was captured by sequencing in a study of blood T cell repertoires in COVID-19. Study background: PBMCs, B-cell-depleted T cells, or T cells were the source of the cDNA or gDNA that made up the material.

Generated by immunoSEQ multiplex PCR, the TCRdb table keeps only in-frame clones and is missing some. The sample lists about 310,000 clones, 70% to 90% occurring once. Per the germline V gene, CDR1 is ENHRY and CDR2 is SYGVKD. This CDR3 region has 17 residues. The V end was cut by 0 bases, the J end by 0 bases, with 12 bases between. Sample: PBMCs or T cells enriched from blood (not recorded which). The rearrangement links TRBV10-3 to TRBJ1-5; D is perhaps TRBD1 (5 bases). The clonotype comes from a middle-aged woman who had recovered from COVID-19. The CDR3 protein is CAISESRRDYSNQPQHF. The CDR3 DNA is TGTGCCATCAGTGAGTCGCGAAGGGACTATAGCAATCAGCCCCAGCATTTT.